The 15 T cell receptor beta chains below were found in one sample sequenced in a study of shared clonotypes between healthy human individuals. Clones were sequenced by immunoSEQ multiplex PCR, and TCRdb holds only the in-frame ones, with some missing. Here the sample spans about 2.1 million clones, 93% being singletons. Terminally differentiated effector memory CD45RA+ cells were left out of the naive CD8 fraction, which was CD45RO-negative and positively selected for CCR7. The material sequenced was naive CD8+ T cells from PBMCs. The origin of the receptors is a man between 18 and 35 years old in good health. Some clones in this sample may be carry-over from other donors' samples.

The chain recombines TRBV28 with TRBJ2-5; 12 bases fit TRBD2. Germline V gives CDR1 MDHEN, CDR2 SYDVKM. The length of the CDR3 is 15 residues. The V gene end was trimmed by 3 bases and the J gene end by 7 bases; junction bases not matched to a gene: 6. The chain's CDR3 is CASSLVLAGGVTQYF. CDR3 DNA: TGTGCCAGCAGTTTGGTACTAGCGGGAGGAGTGACCCAGTACTTC.

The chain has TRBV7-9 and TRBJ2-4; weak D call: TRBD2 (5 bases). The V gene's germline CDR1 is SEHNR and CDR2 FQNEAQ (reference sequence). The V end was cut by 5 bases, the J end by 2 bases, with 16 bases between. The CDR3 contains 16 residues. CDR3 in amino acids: CASSPGRSGTKNIQYF. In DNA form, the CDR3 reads TGTGCCAGCAGCCCGGGAAGGAGTGGGACCAAAAACATTCAGTACTTC.

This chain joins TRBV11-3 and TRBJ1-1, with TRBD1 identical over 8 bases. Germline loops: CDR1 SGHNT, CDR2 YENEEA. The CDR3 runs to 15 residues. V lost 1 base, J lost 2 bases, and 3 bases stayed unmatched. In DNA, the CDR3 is TGTGCCAGCAGCTTAGGGGCAGGGGGCAACACTGAAGCTTTCTTT. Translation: CASSLGAGGNTEAFF.

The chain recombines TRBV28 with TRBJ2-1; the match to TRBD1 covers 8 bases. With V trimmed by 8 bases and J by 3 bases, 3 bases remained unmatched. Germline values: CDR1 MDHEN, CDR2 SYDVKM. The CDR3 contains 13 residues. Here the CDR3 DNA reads TGTGCCAGCGGACAGGGCGACTACAATGAGCAGTTCTTC. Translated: CASGQGDYNEQFF.

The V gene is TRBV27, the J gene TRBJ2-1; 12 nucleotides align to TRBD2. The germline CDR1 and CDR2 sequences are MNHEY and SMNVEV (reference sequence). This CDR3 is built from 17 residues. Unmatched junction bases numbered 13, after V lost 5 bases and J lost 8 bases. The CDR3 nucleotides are TGTGCCAGCAGTGTGTCGGGGCTAGCGGGAGGGCCGGATGAGCAGTTCTTC. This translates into CASSVSGLAGGPDEQFF.

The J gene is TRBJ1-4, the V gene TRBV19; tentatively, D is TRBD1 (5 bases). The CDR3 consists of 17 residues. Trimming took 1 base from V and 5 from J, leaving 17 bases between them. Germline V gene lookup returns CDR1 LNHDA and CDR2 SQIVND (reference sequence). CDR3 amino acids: CASSIAPSTEGNEKLFF. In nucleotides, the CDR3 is TGTGCCAGTAGTATAGCCCCATCGACAGAAGGAAATGAAAAACTGTTTTTT.

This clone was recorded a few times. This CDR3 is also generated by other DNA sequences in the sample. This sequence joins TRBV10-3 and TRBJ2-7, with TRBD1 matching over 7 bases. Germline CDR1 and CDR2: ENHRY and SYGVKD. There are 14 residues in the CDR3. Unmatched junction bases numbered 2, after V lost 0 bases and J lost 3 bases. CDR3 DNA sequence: TGTGCCATCAGTGAGTCCAGGGGGAGCTACGAGCAGTACTTC. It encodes CAISESRGSYEQYF.

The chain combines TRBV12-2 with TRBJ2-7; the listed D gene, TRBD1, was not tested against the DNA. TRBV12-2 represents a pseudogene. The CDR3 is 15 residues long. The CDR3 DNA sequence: TGTGCAAGTCGCTCAATAGACAGGGAAAACTACGAGCAGTACTTC. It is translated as CASRSIDRENYEQYF.

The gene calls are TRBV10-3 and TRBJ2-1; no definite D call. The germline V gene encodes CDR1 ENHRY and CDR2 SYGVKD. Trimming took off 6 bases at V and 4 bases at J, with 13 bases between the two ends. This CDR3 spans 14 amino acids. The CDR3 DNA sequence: TGTGCCATCAGAGAGGTTGGGCTTTACAATGAGCAGTTCTTC. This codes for CAIREVGLYNEQFF.

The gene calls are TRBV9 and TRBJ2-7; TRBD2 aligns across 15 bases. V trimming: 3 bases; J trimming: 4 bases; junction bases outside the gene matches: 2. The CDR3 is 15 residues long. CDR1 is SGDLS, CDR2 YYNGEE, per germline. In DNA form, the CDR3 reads TGTGCCAGCAGCGGGGGGACTAGCGGGAGGTACGAGCAGTACTTC. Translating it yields CASSGGTSGRYEQYF.

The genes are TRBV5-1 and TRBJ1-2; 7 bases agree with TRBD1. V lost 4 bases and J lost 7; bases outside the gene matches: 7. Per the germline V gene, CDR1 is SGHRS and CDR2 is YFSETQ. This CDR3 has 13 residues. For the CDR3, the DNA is TGCGCCAGCAGCAAAGACAGGGATCGTGGCTACACCTTC. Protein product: CASSKDRDRGYTF.

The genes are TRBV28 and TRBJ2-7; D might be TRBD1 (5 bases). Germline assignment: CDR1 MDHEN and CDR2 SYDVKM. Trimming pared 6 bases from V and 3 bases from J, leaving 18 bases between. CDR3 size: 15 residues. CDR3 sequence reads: CASSQTEGSVYEQYF. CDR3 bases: TGTGCCAGCAGCCAGACAGAAGGATCTGTCTACGAGCAGTACTTC.

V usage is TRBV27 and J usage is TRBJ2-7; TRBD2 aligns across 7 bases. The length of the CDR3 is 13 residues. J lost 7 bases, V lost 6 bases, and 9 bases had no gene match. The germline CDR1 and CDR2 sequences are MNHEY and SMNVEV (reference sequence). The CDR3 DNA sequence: TGTGCCAGCAGCCCACTAGCGCTCGGAGAGCAGTACTTC. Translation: CASSPLALGEQYF.

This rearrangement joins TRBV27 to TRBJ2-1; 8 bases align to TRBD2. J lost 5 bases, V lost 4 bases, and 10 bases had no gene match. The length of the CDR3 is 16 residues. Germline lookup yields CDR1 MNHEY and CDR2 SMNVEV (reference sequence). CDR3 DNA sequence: TGTGCCAGCAGTTCGTCAGCGGGAGAACGGGACAATGAGCAGTTCTTC. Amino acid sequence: CASSSSAGERDNEQFF.

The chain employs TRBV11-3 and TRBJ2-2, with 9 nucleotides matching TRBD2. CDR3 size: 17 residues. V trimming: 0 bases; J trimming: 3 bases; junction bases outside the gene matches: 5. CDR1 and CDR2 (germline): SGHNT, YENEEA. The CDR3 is CASSLDRSSGDTGELFF. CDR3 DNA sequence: TGTGCCAGCAGCTTAGATCGGTCTAGCGGGGACACCGGGGAGCTGTTTTTT.